This TCR beta chain was retrieved from a study of metastatic and nonmetastatic thyroid tumors. Study summary: Repertoires from malignant and benign thyroid patients were compared across blood and tumor or nodule tissue.

Patients underwent thyroid surgery, and none had received any treatment before it. Original processing methods: Across clinicopathological groups, CDR3 differences served as the basis for building a distant-metastasis classifier for papillary thyroid cancer. Via MiXCR, TCRdb re-called the PCR reads. TCRdb, not the authors, supplied the V and J calls. The table has some 31,000 clones, around a sixth seen once. Germline lookup yields CDR1 KGHSH and CDR2 LQKENI. This CDR3 is 14 amino acids long. V lost 3 bases to trimming and J lost 5 bases, with 11 bases between them. With regard to this clone: Its antigen is currently unknown.

Findings and limits, study-wide: A significant increase in TCR beta diversity was reportedly seen in malignant thyroid tumors relative to benign nodules, in blood and tumor.

The chain couples TRBV18 to TRBJ2-1; D might be TRBD1 (6 bases). The sample consisted of blood. This clonotype was obtained from a female donor with papillary thyroid cancer or a benign thyroid nodule (not recorded which). Some clones in this sample may be carry-over from other donors' samples. As DNA, the CDR3 is TGTGCCAGCTCACCGCTCACAGGGAACAATGAGCAGTTCTTC. This codes for CASSPLTGNNEQFF.